These 23 T cell receptor beta chains originate from one sample sequenced in a study of cytomegalovirus exposure and HLA in healthy donors. PCR involved 60 Vbeta and 13 Jbeta primers. Sequenced by immunoSEQ multiplex PCR; TCRdb stores in-frame clones only, minus some. The sample lists 150,000 to 200,000 clones; roughly four fifths were seen once. The sequenced sample consisted of PBMCs. The receptor source for this set is a man aged 40-49 years in good health and CMV-seronegative.

This chain's CDR3 is CASSAVVSYEQYF. The CDR3 coding sequence is TGTGCCAGCAGTGCAGTGGTGTCATACGAGCAGTACTTC. The V call is TRBV6-6, the J call TRBJ2-7; no reliable D call. The germline V gene encodes CDR1 MNHNY and CDR2 SVGAGI (reference sequence). V was clipped by 5 bases and J by 4 bases, with 12 bases between them. This CDR3 is built from 13 residues.

This clone has more than one count but fewer than ten. The chain joins TRBV19 to TRBJ1-1; D is unresolved. Germline V gives CDR1 LNHDA, CDR2 SQIVND (reference sequence). This CDR3 spans 16 amino acids. V lost 5 bases, J lost 5 bases, and 21 bases lay in between. The CDR3 DNA reads TGTGCCAGTAGTCCCGCTATCGCGGCTCCGCGTACTGAAGCTTTCTTT. This sequence encodes CASSPAIAAPRTEAFF.

This chain uses TRBV5-1 with TRBJ2-3; possibly TRBD1 for D (5 bases). The germline gives CDR1 SGHRS, CDR2 YFSETQ. V was pared by 1 base and J by 3 bases, with 15 bases between. This CDR3 comprises 16 residues. The CDR3 DNA reads as TGCGCCAGCAGCTTGTCTGAGTTAAGGGGAACAGATACGCAGTATTTT. Amino acid sequence: CASSLSELRGTDTQYF.

This clone was observed once. The J gene is TRBJ2-1, the V gene TRBV7-9; 8 positions agree with TRBD2. The CDR3 loop spans 15 amino acids. The germline gives CDR1 SEHNR, CDR2 FQNEAQ (reference sequence). The trim removed 4 bases at V and 9 bases at J, leaving 11 bases unmatched. CDR3 loop: CASSWSGSERSEQFF. The CDR3 nucleotides are TGTGCCAGCAGCTGGAGCGGGAGTGAGAGAAGTGAGCAGTTCTTC.

The genes are TRBV12-1 and TRBJ2-7; TRBD2 is the table's D call and was not checked against the DNA. TRBV12-1 is marked as a pseudogene. The CDR3 runs to 18 residues. The CDR3 sequence is CASSGLAGALGGSYEQYV. As DNA, the CDR3 is TGTGCCAGCAGCGGACTAGCGGGAGCCCTCGGGGGCTCCTACGAGCAGTACGTC.

The chain uses TRBV11-2 and TRBJ1-1, with 7 positions matching TRBD1. The germline gives CDR1 SGHAT, CDR2 FQNNGV. V was pared by 5 bases and J by 7 bases, with 7 bases of the junction left unmatched. This CDR3 has 13 amino acids. CDR3 coding DNA: TGTGCCAGCAGCCCCGGACAGGCAGGTGAAGCTTTCTTT. Protein: CASSPGQAGEAFF.

V gene TRBV18 combines with J gene TRBJ2-7, with 7 positions matching TRBD1. V lost 5 bases and J lost 1; bases outside the gene matches: 5. Looked up from germline, CDR1 is KGHSH and CDR2 is LQKENI. The CDR3 is 14 residues long. DNA for the CDR3: TGTGCCAGCTCATCAGAGACAGGGTCCTACGAGCAGTACTTC. Translation gives CASSSETGSYEQYF.

The J gene is TRBJ2-1, the V gene TRBV4-2; the match to TRBD2 covers 11 bases. Germline loops: CDR1 LGHNA, CDR2 YNFKEQ. Trimming cost V 4 bases and J 6 bases; bases outside gene matches: 2. The CDR3 has 14 amino acids. CDR3 residues: CASSPGTSGNEQFF. In DNA form, the CDR3 reads TGTGCCAGCAGCCCCGGGACTAGCGGCAATGAGCAGTTCTTC.

This rearrangement joins TRBV4-1 to TRBJ2-3, with TRBD2 identical over 7 bases. Trimming removed 4 bases from V and 1 base from J; junction bases left unmatched: 11. Germline CDR1 MGHRA, CDR2 YSYEKL. The CDR3 has 17 residues. The CDR3 bases are TGCGCCAGCAGCCCGAGTGTCCTAGCGGTACGCACAGATACGCAGTATTTT. It codes for CASSPSVLAVRTDTQYF.

This chain links TRBV6-1 with TRBJ2-5, with TRBD1 identical over 8 bases. CDR1 and CDR2 from the germline V gene are MNHNS and SASEGT. This CDR3 comprises 15 residues. Losses at the gene ends were 4 bases for V and 1 base for J; bases not matched to a gene: 5. CDR3 DNA: TGTGCCAGCAGTGTACAGGGGGGTCTCCAAGAGACCCAGTACTTC. It codes for CASSVQGGLQETQYF.

The V and J genes are TRBV10-3 and TRBJ1-5, with 8 bases fitting TRBD1. The CDR3 is made up of 14 amino acids. Germline assignment: CDR1 ENHRY and CDR2 SYGVKD. The trim removed 3 bases at V and 6 bases at J, leaving 4 bases unmatched. The DNA of the CDR3 is TGTGCCATCAGTGATCAGGGGGCTATTCAGCCCCAGCATTTT. Translated: CAISDQGAIQPQHF.

The chain has TRBV7-8 and TRBJ2-2; no clear D. The CDR3 is made up of 15 amino acids. Germline V gene lookup returns CDR1 SGHVS and CDR2 FQNEAQ. Trimming stripped 2 bases from V and 5 bases from J, with 12 bases between. The CDR3 region is CASSLTRLRTGELFF. The CDR3 DNA follows: TGTGCCAGCAGCTTAACGCGACTGAGGACCGGGGAGCTGTTTTTT.

The V call is TRBV10-1, the J call TRBJ2-1; D is perhaps TRBD1 (5 bases). Germline V gene data show CDR1 as WNHNN and CDR2 as SYGVQD (reference sequence). Between the trimmed V and J ends, which lost 6 bases and 12 bases, there was a span of 18 bases. The CDR3 is 13 residues long. The CDR3 is CASSPSKGPGQFF. In nucleotides, the CDR3 is TGCGCCAGCAGCCCCTCAAAGGGGCCAGGGCAGTTCTTC.

This clone showed up just once. This chain uses TRBV27 with TRBJ2-5; the D gene is possibly TRBD2 (6 bases). The V end lost 4 bases, the J end lost 2 bases, and 14 bases lay between the germline ends. CDR1 is MNHEY and CDR2 is SMNVEV in the germline V gene (reference sequence). The CDR3 has 15 amino acids. CDR3 region: CASSWAGWGQETQYF. The CDR3 bases are TGTGCCAGCAGTTGGGCGGGATGGGGGCAAGAGACCCAGTACTTC.

The rearrangement uses TRBV28 and TRBJ1-2, with 10 nucleotides matching TRBD1. Germline-derived CDR1 and CDR2 are MDHEN and SYDVKM. The J segment lost 8 bases and the V segment lost 5 bases, leaving 8 bases of the junction unmatched. This CDR3 comprises 14 residues. The CDR3 loop is CASSNPGTGVGYTF. CDR3 DNA sequence: TGTGCCAGCAGTAACCCTGGGACAGGGGTCGGCTACACCTTC.

The chain carries TRBV11-2 and TRBJ2-1; D is unresolved. This CDR3 comprises 15 residues. Germline V gene lookup returns CDR1 SGHAT and CDR2 FQNNGV. V lost 5 bases, J lost 4 bases, and 15 bases lay in between. The CDR3, as DNA: TGTGCCAGCAGCATTACCCCCACAGTTTACAATGAGCAGTTCTTC. It is translated as CASSITPTVYNEQFF. Looking up the rest from reference TRBV11-2 and TRBJ2-1 gives the full variable domain: EAGVAQSPRYKIIEKRQSVAFWCNPISGHATLYWYQQILGQGPKLLIQFQNNGVVDDSQLPKDRFSAERLKGVDSTLKIQPAKLEDSAVYLCASSITPTVYNEQFFGPGTRLTVL.

This sequence joins TRBV6-6 and TRBJ2-7; D may be TRBD2 (5 bases). Trimming took off 8 bases at V and 6 bases at J, with 11 bases between the two ends. The CDR3 loop spans 11 amino acids. Germline V lookup: CDR1 MNHNY, CDR2 SVGAGI (reference sequence). The CDR3 DNA follows: TGTGCCAGCGGTACTAGGAGCGAGCAGTACGTC. This codes for CASGTRSEQYV.

A word on this clone: An end of the junction does not agree with germline; a read error may underlie this. The genes are TRBV4-2 and TRBJ2-6; 7 bases align to TRBD1. CDR1 is LGHNA, CDR2 YNFKEQ, per germline. This CDR3 is 18 amino acids long. The CDR3 region is CASSQDPGGSLGANGLTF. DNA of the CDR3: TGTGCCAGCAGCCAAGACCCAGGGGGTAGTCTTGGGGCCAACGGCCTGACTTTC.

The genes are TRBV23-1 and TRBJ2-5; 14 bases match TRBD2. TRBV23-1 is an ORF, and what it does is uncertain. V shed 2 bases and J 5 bases; nucleotides not matched to a gene: 10. The CDR3 has 18 residues. The CDR3 sequence is CASSQAPGLAGAEETQYF. The DNA of the CDR3 is TGCGCCAGCAGTCAAGCCCCGGGACTAGCGGGAGCTGAGGAGACCCAGTACTTC.

V usage is TRBV30 and J usage is TRBJ1-5; TRBD1 aligns across 8 bases. Trimming took 2 bases from V and 5 from J; bases not matched to a gene: 8. The length of the CDR3 is 15 residues. Germline assignment: CDR1 GTSNPN and CDR2 SVGIG (reference sequence). The CDR3 DNA sequence: TGTGCCTGGAGTTCTGGACAGGGCTCCTATCAGCCCCAGCATTTT. This codes for CAWSSGQGSYQPQHF.

This rearrangement joins TRBV19 to TRBJ2-2; possibly TRBD1 for D (6 bases). The CDR3 totals 16 residues. In germline, CDR1 is LNHDA, CDR2 SQIVND (reference sequence). V gave up 3 bases and J gave up 2 bases, with 13 bases separating them. The CDR3 nucleotides are TGTGCCAGTAGTATTGGTTGGGGGCATAACACCGGGGAGCTGTTTTTT. Its protein is CASSIGWGHNTGELFF.

The chain recombines TRBV6-6 with TRBJ2-6, with TRBD1 identical over 10 bases. CDR3 length: 16 residues. Germline lookup yields CDR1 MNHNY and CDR2 SVGAGI (reference sequence). V lost 4 bases, J lost 4 bases, and 4 bases stayed unmatched. DNA of the CDR3: TGTGCCAGCAGTTGGGGACAGGGGTCCGGGGCCAACGTCCTGACTTTC. It yields the protein CASSWGQGSGANVLTF.

The sample holds a few counts of this clone. Germline and junction disagree at one end, which may indicate a read error. This chain links TRBV2 with TRBJ2-4; 7 nucleotides align to TRBD1. There are 15 residues in the CDR3. Germline-derived CDR1 and CDR2 are SNHLY and FYNNEI. The CDR3 is CASSAQSDRANSQYF. CDR3 in DNA: TGTGCCAGCAGTGCTCAAAGTGACAGGGCAAACAGTCAGTACTTC.